The entry that follows covers one T cell receptor beta chain sequence. The sample comes from a study of preoperative IRX-2 immunotherapy in early breast cancer. Specified treatment: preoperative locoregional IRX-2 cytokine immunotherapy. Patients received preoperative, locoregional IRX-2 cytokine immunotherapy in a phase Ib study. Sequencing used immunoSEQ multiplex PCR; TCRdb keeps in-frame clones, though not all of them. This sample yields roughly 6,200 clones, of which about 69% are seen a single time; more than 15% belongs to the top ten. Deletions cut 3 bases from V and 3 bases from J, with 18 bases between. Looked up from germline, CDR1 is SGHVS and CDR2 is FNYEAQ. CDR3 length: 16 residues.

The source material was tumor tissue, sampled before IRX-2 immunotherapy. V and J are TRBV7-6 and TRBJ2-7, with TRBD2 as a possible D gene (6 bases). This clonotype was sampled from a human donor with breast cancer. CDR3 sequence: CASSLGGGGTSYEQYF. CDR3 nucleotides: TGTGCCAGCAGCTTGGGTGGTGGGGGGACGAGCTACGAGCAGTACTTC.